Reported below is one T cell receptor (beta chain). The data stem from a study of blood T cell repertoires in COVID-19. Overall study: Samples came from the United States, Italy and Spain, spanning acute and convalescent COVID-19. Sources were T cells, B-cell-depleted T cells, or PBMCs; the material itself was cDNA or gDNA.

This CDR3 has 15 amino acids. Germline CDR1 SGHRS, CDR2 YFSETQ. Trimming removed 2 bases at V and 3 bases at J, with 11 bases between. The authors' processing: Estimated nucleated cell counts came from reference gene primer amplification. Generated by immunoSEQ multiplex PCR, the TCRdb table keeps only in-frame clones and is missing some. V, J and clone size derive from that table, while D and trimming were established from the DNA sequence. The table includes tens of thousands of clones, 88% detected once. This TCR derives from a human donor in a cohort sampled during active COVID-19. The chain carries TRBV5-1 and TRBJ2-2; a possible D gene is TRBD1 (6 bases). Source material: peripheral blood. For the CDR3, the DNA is TGCGCCAGCAGCTTTGAGGCAGGGGACACCGGGGAGCTGTTTTTT. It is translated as CASSFEAGDTGELFF.